The present T cell receptor beta chain was sequenced within a study of T cells in Graves' hyperthyroidism and ophthalmopathy. This CDR3 region has 14 residues. Germline-derived CDR1 and CDR2 are SGHVT and SQSDAQ. V lost 5 bases, J lost 5 bases, and 6 bases stayed unmatched. Amplification targeted TCR beta CDR3 regions from RNA transcripts. First-round RT-PCR of the TCR CDR3 relied on the HTBI primer set. MiXCR, run by TCRdb on the multiplex PCR reads, gives a single entry per CDR3 protein. Altogether about 570,000 distinct CDR3 sequences are present, around 46% being singletons, with the ten largest covering around a fifth.

The V call is TRBV7-4, the J call TRBJ2-5; 9 nucleotides match TRBD2. Sequencing input: peripheral blood or thyroid tissue (not recorded which). The TCR originated in an adult woman with Graves' disease, either hyperthyroidism or ophthalmopathy (not recorded which). CDR3 amino acids: CASSPFSGSETQYF. Here the CDR3 DNA reads TGTGCCAGCAGCCCCTTTAGCGGGAGTGAGACCCAGTACTTC.